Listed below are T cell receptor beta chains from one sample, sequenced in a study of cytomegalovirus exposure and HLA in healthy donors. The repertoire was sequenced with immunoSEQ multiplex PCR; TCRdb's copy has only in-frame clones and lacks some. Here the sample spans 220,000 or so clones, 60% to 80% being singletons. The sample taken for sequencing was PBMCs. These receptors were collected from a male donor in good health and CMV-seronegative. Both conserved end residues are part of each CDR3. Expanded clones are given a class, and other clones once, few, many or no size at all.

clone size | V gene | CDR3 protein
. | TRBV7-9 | CASSNKSSYEQYF
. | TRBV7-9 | CASSLRTSGTSIQETQYF
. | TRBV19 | CATKPGLAAYEQYF
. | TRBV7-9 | CASSLGDRGTQETQYF
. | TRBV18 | CASSPRDNAYEQYF
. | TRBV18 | CASSPLSGKETQYF
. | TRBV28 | CATWRGPSNQPQHF
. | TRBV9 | CASSVGQGLSYEQYF
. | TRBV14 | CASSQALSYEQYF
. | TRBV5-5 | CASSLFRQEPYEQYF
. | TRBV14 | CASSLRTGGTYEQYF
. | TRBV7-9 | CASQRDTGELFF
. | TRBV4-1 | CASSLYGTAISYEQYF
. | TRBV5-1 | CASSLDRLPSPAYEQYF
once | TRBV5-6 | CASSLFRGAPIDYEQYF
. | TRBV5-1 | CASSPAGAGNTIYF
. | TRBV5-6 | CASSLVGNSYEQYF
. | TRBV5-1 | CASSLGAAARAASGSLHEQFF